A selection of T cell receptor beta chains follows, all from one sample in a study of regulatory T cells in long-lasting Graves disease. TCRdb fed the multiplex PCR reads into MiXCR, producing one record per CDR3 protein. The sample consists of some 450,000 distinct CDR3 sequences, about a quarter of them appearing once. Sequenced material: peripheral blood mononuclear cells (PBMCs), taken when the disease was refractory, from a patient treated with antithyroid drugs. Every receptor here comes from a female donor with Graves disease. Each CDR3 is given with its conserved first and last residue. The D gene is left open where the match is weak.

v_call d_call cdr3_aa
TRBV7-8 NA CASSSASYSGNTIYF
TRBV18 NA CASSPPGTPHGYTF
TRBV12-3/TRBV12-4 TRBD2 CASSLLAGDMIEQYF
TRBV5-1 NA CASSQAGTPSYEQYF
TRBV28 TRBD1 CASRPVSDRRIQYF
TRBV7-9 NA CASSLAGGANVLTF
TRBV6-5 NA CASSYPGRSTWDTGELFF
TRBV29-1 NA CSVDLGQAETQYF
TRBV5-4 NA CASSPEGAGVVTGELFF
TRBV28 NA CASPGPSTEAFF
TRBV18 TRBD2 CASSGPSGTYEQYF
TRBV2 NA CASSRSRRSWGYTF
TRBV18 TRBD1 CASKDRTMAYEQYF
TRBV28 NA CATHRRVTNEKLFF
TRBV20-1 TRBD2 CSARTSGRTETQYF
TRBV28 NA CATWGVHEQYF
TRBV15 NA CATSRDPQGGPLHF
TRBV10-3 TRBD1 CAIRGTGNTEAFF